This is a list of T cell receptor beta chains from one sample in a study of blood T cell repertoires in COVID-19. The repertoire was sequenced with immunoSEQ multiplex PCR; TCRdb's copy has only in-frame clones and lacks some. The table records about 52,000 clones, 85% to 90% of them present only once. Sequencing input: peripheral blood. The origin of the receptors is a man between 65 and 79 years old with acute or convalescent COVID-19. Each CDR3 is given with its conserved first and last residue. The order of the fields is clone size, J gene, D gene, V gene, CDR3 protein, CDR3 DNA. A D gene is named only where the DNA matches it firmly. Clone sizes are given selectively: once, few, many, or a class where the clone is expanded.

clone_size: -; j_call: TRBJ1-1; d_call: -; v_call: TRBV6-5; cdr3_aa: CASRARGTNTEAFF; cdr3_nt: TGTGCCAGCAGAGCCAGGGGTACGAACACTGAAGCTTTCTTT
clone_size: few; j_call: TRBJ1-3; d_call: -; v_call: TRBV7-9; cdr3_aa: CASSLRDTSGNTIYF; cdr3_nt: TGTGCCAGCAGCTTAAGGGACACCTCTGGAAACACCATATATTTT
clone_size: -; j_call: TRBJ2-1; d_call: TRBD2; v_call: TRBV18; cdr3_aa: CASSRTSGRPEQFF; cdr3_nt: TGTGCCAGCTCACGGACTAGCGGGAGACCTGAGCAGTTCTTC
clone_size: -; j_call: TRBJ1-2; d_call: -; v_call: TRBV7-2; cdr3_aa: CASSKGQNYGYTF; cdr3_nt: TGTGCCAGCAGCAAAGGACAGAACTATGGCTACACCTTC
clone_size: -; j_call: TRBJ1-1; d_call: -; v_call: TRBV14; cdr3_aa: CASSHVKGLNREAFF; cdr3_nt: TGTGCCAGCAGCCACGTAAAGGGACTGAACCGGGAAGCTTTCTTT
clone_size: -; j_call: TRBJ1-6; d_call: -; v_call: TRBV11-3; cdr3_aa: CASSLEGGTPLHF; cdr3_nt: TGTGCCAGCAGCTTGGAAGGGGGAACACCCCTCCACTTT
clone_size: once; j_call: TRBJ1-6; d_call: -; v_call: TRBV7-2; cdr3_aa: CASSKQGSRNSPLHF; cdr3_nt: TGTGCCAGCAGCAAACAGGGTAGTAGAAATTCACCCCTCCACTTT
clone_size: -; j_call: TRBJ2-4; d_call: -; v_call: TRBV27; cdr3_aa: CASSFLTGNKNIQYF; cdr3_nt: TGTGCCAGCAGTTTCCTGACAGGAAACAAAAACATTCAGTACTTC
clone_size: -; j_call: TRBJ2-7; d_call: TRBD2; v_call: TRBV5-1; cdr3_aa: CASSYGLAGRGSYEQYF; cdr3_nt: TGCGCCAGCAGCTACGGACTAGCGGGAAGGGGTTCCTACGAGCAGTACTTC
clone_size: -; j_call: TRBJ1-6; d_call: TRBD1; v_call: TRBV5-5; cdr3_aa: CASSLGGTGSNSPLHF; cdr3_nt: TGTGCCAGCAGCTTGGGAGGGACAGGGAGTAATTCACCCCTCCACTTT
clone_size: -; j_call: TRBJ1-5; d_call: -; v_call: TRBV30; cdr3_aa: CAWRVTGSNQPQHF; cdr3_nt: TGTGCCTGGAGGGTGACAGGTAGCAATCAGCCCCAGCATTTT
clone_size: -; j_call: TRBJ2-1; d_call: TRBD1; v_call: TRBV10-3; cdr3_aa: CASTGQGRDEQFF; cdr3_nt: TGTGCCAGTACGGGACAGGGTAGGGATGAGCAGTTCTTC
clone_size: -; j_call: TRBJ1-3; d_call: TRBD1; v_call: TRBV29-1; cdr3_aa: CSVGRGTGNTIYF; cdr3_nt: TGCAGCGTCGGCAGGGGGACTGGAAACACCATATATTTT
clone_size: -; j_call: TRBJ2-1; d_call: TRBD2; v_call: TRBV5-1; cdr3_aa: CATRGTSGNNEQFF; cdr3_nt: TGCGCCACCAGGGGGACTAGCGGCAACAATGAGCAGTTCTTC
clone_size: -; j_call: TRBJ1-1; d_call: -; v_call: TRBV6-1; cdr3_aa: CASSDGRVKTEAFF; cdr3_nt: TGTGCCAGCAGTGACGGCAGGGTGAAAACTGAAGCTTTCTTT
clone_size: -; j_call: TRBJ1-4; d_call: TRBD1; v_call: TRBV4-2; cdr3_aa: CASSQDRGATNEKLFF; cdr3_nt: TGTGCCAGCAGCCAGGACAGGGGCGCAACTAATGAAAAACTGTTTTTT
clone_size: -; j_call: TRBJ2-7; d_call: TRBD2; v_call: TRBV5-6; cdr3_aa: CASSLLGSGQASYEQYF; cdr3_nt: TGTGCCAGCAGCTTGCTCGGTAGCGGGCAAGCTTCCTACGAGCAGTACTTC
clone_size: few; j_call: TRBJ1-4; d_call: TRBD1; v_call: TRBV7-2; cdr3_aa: CASSSRWTGGLSTNEKLFF; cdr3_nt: TGTGCCAGCAGCTCCAGATGGACAGGGGGCTTGTCAACTAATGAAAAACTGTTTTTT
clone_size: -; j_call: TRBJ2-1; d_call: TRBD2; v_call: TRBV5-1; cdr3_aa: CASSLYSSGPYNEQFF; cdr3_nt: TGCGCCAGCAGCTTGTATTCTAGCGGGCCCTACAATGAGCAGTTCTTC
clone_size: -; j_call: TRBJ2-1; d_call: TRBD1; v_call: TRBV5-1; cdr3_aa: CASSSVLPGQGAYEQFF; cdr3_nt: TGCGCCAGCAGCTCCGTGCTACCGGGACAGGGGGCATACGAGCAGTTCTTC
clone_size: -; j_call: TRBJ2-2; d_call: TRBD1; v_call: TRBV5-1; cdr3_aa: CASSLGQGDTGELFF; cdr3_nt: TGCGCCAGCAGCTTGGGACAGGGGGACACCGGGGAGCTGTTTTTT
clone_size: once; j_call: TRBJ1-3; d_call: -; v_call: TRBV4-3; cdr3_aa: CASSQVSSGNTIYF; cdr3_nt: TGCGCCAGCAGCCAAGTTAGTTCTGGAAACACCATATATTTT
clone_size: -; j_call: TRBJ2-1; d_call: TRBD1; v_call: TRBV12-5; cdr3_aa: CASGLGRQGGYEQFF; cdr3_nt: TGTGCTAGTGGTTTGGGTCGACAGGGGGGATACGAGCAGTTCTTC
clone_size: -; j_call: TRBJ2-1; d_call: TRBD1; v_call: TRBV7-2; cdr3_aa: CASSLDRGNYNEQFF; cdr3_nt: TGTGCCAGCAGCTTAGACAGGGGTAATTACAATGAGCAGTTCTTC
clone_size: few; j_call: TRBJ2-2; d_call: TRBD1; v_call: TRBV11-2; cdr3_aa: CASSHGQVNTGELFF; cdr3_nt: TGTGCCAGCAGCCACGGACAGGTGAACACCGGGGAGCTGTTTTTT
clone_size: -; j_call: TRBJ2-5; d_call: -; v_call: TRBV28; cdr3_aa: CASSTAESQETQYF; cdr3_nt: TGTGCCAGCAGCACAGCGGAGAGTCAGGAGACCCAGTACTTC
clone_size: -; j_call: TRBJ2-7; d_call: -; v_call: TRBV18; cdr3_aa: CASSLDSSGEQYF; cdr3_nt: TGTGCCAGCTCACTAGACTCCAGTGGTGAGCAGTACTTC
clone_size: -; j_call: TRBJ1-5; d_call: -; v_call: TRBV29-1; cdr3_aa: CSVQGSGQPQHF; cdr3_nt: TGCAGCGTTCAGGGGTCGGGTCAGCCCCAGCATTTT
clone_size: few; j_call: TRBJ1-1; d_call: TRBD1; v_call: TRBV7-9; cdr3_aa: CASSPRGTGGIEAFF; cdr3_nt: TGTGCCAGCAGCCCACGCGGGACAGGGGGAATTGAAGCTTTCTTT
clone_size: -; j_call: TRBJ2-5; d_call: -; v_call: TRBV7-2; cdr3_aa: CASSSRPRTTSETQYF; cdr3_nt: TGTGCCAGCAGCTCCCGCCCCCGGACAACTTCGGAGACCCAGTACTTC
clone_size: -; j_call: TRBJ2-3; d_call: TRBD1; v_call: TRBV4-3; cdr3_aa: CASSQVATGVGDTQYF; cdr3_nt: TGCGCCAGCAGCCAAGTGGCGACAGGGGTGGGAGATACGCAGTATTTT
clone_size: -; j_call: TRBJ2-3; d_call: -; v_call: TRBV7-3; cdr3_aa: CASSLTGGSDTQYF; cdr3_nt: TGTGCCAGCAGCTTAACGGGGGGATCAGATACGCAGTATTTT
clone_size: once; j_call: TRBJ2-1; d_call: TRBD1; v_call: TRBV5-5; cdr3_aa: CASSRSGTGNHNEQFF; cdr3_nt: TGTGCCAGCAGTCGGTCCGGGACAGGGAATCACAATGAGCAGTTCTTC
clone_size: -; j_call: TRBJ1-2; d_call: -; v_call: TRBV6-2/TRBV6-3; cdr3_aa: CASSYSSRASGYTF; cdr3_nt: TGTGCCAGCAGTTACTCGTCCAGGGCCTCGGGCTACACCTTC
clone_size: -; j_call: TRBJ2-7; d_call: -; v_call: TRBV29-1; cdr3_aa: CSVALSYEQYF; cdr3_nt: TGCAGCGTAGCCCTTTCCTACGAGCAGTACTTC
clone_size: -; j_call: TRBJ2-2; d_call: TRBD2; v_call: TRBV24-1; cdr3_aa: CATSDFDGGVNTGELFF; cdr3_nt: TGTGCCACCAGTGATTTTGATGGGGGGGTTAACACCGGGGAGCTGTTTTTT
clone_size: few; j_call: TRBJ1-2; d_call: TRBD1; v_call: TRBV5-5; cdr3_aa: CASSLGAGGKNYGYTF; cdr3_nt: TGTGCCAGCAGCTTGGGGGCAGGGGGCAAAAACTATGGCTACACCTTC
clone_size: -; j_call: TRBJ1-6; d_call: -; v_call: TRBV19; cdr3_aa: CASRAPNSPLHF; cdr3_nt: TGTGCCAGTAGGGCTCCAAATTCACCCCTCCACTTT
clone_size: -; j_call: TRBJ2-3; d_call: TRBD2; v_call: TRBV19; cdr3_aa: CASSISGSDTQYF; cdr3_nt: TGTGCCAGTAGTATCAGCGGGAGCGATACGCAGTATTTT
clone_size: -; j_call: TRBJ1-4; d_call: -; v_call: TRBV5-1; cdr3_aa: CASSLDRVTEEKLFF; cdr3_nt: TGCGCCAGCAGCTTGGACAGGGTAACCGAAGAAAAACTGTTTTTT
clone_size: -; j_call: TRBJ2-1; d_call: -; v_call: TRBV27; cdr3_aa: CASSVGANEQFF; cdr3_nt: TGTGCCAGCAGTGTAGGGGCCAATGAGCAGTTCTTC
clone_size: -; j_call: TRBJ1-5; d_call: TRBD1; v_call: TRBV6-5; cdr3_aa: CASSYGGTGGQQPQHF; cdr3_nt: TGTGCCAGCAGTTACGGCGGGACAGGGGGCCAGCAGCCCCAGCATTTT
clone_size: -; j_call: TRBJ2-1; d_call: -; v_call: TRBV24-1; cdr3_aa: CATSVNRDVNNEQFF; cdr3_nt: TGTGCCACCAGTGTCAACAGGGACGTCAACAATGAGCAGTTCTTC
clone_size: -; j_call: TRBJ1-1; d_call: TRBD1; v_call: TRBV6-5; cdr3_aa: CASSRTGGTEAFF; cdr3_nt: TGTGCCAGCAGTCGGACAGGGGGTACTGAAGCTTTCTTT
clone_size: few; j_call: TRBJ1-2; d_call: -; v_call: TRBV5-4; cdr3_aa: CASSLDPGRGSGYTF; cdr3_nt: TGTGCCAGCAGCTTGGATCCGGGACGGGGGAGCGGCTACACCTTC
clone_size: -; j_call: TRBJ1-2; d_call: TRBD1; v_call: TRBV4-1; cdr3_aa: CASSQVQGQTGYGYTF; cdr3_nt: TGCGCCAGCAGCCAAGTCCAGGGACAGACGGGCTATGGCTACACCTTC
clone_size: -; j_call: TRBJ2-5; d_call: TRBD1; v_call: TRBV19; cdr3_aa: CASKPDRGRETQYF; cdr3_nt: TGTGCCAGTAAGCCTGACAGGGGGCGGGAGACCCAGTACTTC
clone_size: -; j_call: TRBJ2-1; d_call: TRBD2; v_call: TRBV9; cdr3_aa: CASSVAQAGGVLSYNEQFF; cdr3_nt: TGTGCCAGCAGCGTAGCTCAAGCGGGGGGCGTTCTCTCCTACAATGAGCAGTTCTTC
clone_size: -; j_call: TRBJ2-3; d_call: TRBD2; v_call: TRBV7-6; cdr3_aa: CASSFLTSGTVDTQYF; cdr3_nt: TGTGCCAGCAGCTTCTTAACTAGCGGGACTGTAGATACGCAGTATTTT
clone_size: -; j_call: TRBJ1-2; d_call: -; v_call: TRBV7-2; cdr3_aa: CASSLGRALNYGYTF; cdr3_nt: TGTGCCAGCAGCTTAGGCAGGGCCCTAAACTATGGCTACACCTTC
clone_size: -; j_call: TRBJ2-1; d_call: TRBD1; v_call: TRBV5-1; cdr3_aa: CASSAGQGLYNEQFF; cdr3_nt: TGCGCCAGCAGCGCGGGACAGGGTCTATACAATGAGCAGTTCTTC
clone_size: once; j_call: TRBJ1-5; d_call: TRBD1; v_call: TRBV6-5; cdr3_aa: CATGTANSNQPQHF; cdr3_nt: TGTGCCACCGGGACAGCGAATAGCAATCAGCCCCAGCATTTT
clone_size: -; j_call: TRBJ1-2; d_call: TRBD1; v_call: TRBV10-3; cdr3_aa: CAISESGQGAGYTF; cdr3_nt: TGTGCCATCAGTGAGTCGGGACAGGGGGCTGGCTACACCTTC
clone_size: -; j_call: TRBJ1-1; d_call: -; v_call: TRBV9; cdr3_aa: CASSPRPGLLRAFF; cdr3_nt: TGTGCCAGCAGCCCCCGGCCGGGTCTACTGCGAGCTTTCTTT
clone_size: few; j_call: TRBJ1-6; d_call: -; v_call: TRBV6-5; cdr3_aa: CASSYSITAPSSPLHF; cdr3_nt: TGTGCCAGCAGTTACTCGATAACAGCCCCAAGTTCACCCCTCCACTTT
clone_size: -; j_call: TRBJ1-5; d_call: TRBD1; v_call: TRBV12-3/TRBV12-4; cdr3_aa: CASRTGNQPQHF; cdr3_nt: TGTGCCAGCAGGACAGGGAATCAGCCCCAGCATTTT